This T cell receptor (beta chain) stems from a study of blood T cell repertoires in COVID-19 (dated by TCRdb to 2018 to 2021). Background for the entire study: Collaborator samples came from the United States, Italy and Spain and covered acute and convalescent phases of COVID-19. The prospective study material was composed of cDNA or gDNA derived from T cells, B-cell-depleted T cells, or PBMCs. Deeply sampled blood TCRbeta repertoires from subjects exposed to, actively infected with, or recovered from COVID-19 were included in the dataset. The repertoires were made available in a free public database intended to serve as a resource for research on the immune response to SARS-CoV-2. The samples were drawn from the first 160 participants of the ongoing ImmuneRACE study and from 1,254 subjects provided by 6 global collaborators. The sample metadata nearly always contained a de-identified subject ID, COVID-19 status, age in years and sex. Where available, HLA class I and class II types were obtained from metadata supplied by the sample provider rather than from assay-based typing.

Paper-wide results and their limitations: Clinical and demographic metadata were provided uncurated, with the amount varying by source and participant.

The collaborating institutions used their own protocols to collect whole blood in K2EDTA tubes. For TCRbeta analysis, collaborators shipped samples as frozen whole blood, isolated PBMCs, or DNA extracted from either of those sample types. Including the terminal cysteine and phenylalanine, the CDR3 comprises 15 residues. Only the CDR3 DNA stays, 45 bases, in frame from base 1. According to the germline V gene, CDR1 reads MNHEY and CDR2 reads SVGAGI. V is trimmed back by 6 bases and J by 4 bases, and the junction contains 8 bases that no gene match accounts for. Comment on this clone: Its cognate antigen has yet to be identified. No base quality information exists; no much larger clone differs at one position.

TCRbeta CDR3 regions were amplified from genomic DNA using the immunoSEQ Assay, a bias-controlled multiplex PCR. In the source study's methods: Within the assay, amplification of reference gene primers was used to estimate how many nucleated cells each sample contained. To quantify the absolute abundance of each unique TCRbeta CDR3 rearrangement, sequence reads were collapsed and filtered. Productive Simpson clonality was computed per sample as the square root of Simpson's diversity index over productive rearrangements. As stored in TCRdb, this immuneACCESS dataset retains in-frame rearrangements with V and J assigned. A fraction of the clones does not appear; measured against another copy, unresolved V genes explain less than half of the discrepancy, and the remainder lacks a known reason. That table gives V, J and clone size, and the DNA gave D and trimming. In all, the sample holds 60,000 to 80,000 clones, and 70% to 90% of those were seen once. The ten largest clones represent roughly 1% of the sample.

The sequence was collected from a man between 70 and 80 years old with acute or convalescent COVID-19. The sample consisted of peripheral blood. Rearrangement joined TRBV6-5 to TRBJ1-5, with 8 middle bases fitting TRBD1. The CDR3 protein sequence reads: CASRVGGQANQPQHF. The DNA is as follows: TGTGCCAGCAGGGTGGGGGGACAGGCAAATCAGCCCCAGCATTTT.